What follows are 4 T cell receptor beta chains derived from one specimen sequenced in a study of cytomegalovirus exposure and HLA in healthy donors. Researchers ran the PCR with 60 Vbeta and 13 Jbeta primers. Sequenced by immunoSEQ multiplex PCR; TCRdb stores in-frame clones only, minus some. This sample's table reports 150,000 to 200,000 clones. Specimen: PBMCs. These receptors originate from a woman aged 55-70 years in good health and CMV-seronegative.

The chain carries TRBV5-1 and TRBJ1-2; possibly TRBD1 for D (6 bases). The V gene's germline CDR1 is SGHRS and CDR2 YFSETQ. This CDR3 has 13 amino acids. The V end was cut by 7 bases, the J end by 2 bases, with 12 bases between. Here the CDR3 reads CASAGQGNYGYTF. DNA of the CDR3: TGCGCCAGCGCCGGCCAGGGGAACTATGGCTACACCTTC.

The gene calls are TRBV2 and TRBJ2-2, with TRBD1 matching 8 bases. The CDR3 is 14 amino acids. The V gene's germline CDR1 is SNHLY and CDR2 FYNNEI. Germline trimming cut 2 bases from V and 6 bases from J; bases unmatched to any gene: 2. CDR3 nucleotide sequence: TGTGCCAGCAGTGAAACAGGGGGTGCCGGGGAGCTGTTTTTT. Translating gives CASSETGGAGELFF.

The CDR3 DNA sequence: TGCGCCAGCAGCTGGAGGTACAGCTCCTACGAGCAGTACTTC. It is translated as CASSWRYSSYEQYF. V gene TRBV5-1 combines with J gene TRBJ2-7; TRBD2 might be the D (5 bases). There are 14 residues in the CDR3. V was pared by 3 bases and J by 0 bases, with 10 bases between. Germline lookup yields CDR1 SGHRS and CDR2 YFSETQ.

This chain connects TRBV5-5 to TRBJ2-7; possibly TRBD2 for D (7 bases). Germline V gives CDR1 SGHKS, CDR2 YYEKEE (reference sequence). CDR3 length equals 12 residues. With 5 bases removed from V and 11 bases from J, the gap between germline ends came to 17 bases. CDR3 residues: CASSFPGEGKYF. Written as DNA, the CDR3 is TGTGCCAGCAGTTTCCCAGGGGAGGGCAAGTACTTC.